The present entry profiles one T cell receptor (beta chain) with its context. Its antigen is as yet unknown. The CDR3 covers 14 residues. Trimming removed 6 bases at V and 0 bases at J, with 11 bases between. This sample is part of a study of early T cells in non-severe SARS-CoV-2 infection. For the study at large: Bulk RNA isolated from unsorted whole blood underwent sequencing; chains were not paired.

Unique molecular identifiers were added to individual cDNA molecules. TCRdb re-called the 5' RACE reads through MiXCR, storing one row per CDR3 protein. Of 95,000 to 100,000 distinct CDR3 sequences detected, approximately 11% appear once; the ten largest clones hold around 5.4%. General observations from the study: Comparison of clonotypes with VDJdb favored anti-spike CD8 responses while missing private and CD4 specificities.

Material for sequencing was whole blood. This clonotype was sampled from an adult who was a healthcare worker with PCR-confirmed SARS-CoV-2 infection or an uninfected control (not recorded which). The chain joins TRBV12-3 or TRBV12-4 to TRBJ1-1; D remains unclear. CDR3 sequence: CASRSSDMNTEAFF. The CDR3 nucleotides read TGTGCCAGCAGGTCCAGTGACATGAACACTGAAGCTTTCTTT.